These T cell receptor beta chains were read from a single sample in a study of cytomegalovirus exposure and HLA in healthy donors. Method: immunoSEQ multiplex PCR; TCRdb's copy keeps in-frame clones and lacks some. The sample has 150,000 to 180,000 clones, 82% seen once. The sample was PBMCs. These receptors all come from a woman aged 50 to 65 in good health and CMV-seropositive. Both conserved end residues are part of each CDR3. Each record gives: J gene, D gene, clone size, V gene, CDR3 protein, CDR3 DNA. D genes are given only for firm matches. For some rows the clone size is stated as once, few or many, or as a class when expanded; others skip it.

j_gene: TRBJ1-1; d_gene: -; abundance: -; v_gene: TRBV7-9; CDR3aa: CASSSQTTEAFF; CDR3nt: TGTGCCAGCAGCTCACAGACAACTGAAGCTTTCTTT
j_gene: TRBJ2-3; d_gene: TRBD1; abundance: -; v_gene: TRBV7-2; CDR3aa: CASSLGGGAGTQYF; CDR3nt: TGTGCCAGCAGCTTAGGAGGGGGCGCGGGTACGCAGTATTTT
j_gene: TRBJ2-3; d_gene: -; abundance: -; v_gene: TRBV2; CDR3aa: CASWDGGGTDTQYF; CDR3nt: TGTGCCAGCTGGGATGGGGGCGGCACAGATACGCAGTATTTT
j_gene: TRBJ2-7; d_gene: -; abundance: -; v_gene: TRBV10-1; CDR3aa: CASSEGQHYEQYF; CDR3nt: TGCGCCAGCAGTGAAGGACAGCATTACGAGCAGTACTTC
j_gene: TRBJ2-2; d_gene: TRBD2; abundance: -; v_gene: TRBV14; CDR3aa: CASSQDSGVYTGELFF; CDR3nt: TGTGCCAGCAGCCAAGATAGCGGGGTCTACACCGGGGAGCTGTTTTTT
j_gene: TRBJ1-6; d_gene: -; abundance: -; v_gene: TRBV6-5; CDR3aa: CASTPRRQGTSPLHF; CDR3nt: TGTGCCAGCACCCCGAGGCGGCAGGGGACCTCACCCCTCCACTTT
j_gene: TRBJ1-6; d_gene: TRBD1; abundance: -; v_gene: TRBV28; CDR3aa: CASSGGQGGSPLHF; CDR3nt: TGTGCCAGCAGTGGGGGACAGGGCGGTTCACCCCTCCACTTT
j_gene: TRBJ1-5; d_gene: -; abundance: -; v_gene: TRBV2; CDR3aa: CASSERQSNQPQHF; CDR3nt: TGTGCCAGCAGTGAAAGACAGAGCAATCAGCCCCAGCATTTT
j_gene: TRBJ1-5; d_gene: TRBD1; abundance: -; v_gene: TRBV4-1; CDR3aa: CASSQGVGGGSDQPQHF; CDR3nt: TGCGCCAGCAGCCAAGGAGTAGGGGGCGGTTCCGATCAGCCCCAGCATTTT
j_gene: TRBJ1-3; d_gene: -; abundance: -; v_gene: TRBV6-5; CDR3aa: CASSYSPGMGNTIYF; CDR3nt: TGTGCCAGCAGTTACAGCCCAGGGATGGGAAACACCATATATTTT
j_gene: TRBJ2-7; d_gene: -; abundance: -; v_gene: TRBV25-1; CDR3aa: CASKDPRGEQYF; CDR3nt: TGTGCCAGCAAGGACCCCAGGGGCGAGCAGTACTTC
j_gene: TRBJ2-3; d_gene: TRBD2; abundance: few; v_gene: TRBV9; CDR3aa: CASSAGGPGPPDTQYF; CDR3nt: TGTGCCAGCAGTGCGGGGGGGCCGGGACCCCCAGATACGCAGTATTTT
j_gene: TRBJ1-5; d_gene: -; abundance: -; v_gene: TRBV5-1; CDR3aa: CASRSTPGGDQPQHF; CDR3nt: TGCGCCAGCAGGTCAACACCGGGGGGAGATCAGCCCCAGCATTTT
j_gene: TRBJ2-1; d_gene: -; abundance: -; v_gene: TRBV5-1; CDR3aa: CASSLEDQFGGPNEQFF; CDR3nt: TGCGCCAGCAGCTTGGAGGACCAATTCGGGGGACCAAATGAGCAGTTCTTC
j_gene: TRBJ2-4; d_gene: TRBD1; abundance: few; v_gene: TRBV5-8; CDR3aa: CASSLYGTVKNIQYF; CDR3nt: TGTGCCAGCAGCTTATACGGGACAGTAAAAAACATTCAGTACTTC
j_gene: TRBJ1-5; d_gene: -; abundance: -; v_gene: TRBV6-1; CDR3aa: CASSVQGGQPQHF; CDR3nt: TGTGCCAGCAGTGTCCAGGGAGGTCAGCCCCAGCATTTT
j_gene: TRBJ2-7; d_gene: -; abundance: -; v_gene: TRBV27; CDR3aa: CASRERGLGGYEQYF; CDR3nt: TGTGCCAGCAGAGAAAGGGGTCTCGGGGGCTACGAGCAGTACTTC
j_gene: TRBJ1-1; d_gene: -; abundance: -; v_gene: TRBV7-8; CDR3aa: CASSLVGRGVITEAFF; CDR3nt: TGTGCCAGCAGCTTAGTGGGGCGGGGGGTGATCACTGAAGCTTTCTTT
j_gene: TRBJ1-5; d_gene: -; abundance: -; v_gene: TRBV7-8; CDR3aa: CASSLQDRRFNQPQHF; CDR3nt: TGTGCCAGCAGCTTACAAGACAGGCGGTTCAATCAGCCCCAGCATTTT
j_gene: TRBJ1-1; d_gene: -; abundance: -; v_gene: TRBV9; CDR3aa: CASSGGGVTEAFF; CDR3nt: TGTGCCAGCAGCGGGGGGGGAGTTACTGAAGCTTTCTTT
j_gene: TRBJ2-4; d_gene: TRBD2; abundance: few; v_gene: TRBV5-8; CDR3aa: CASSADGGNIQYF; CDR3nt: TGTGCCAGCAGCGCCGACGGGGGGAACATTCAGTACTTC
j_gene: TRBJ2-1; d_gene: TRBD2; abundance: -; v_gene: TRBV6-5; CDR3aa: CASRRVAGEQFF; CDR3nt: TGTGCCAGCAGGAGAGTAGCGGGTGAGCAGTTCTTC
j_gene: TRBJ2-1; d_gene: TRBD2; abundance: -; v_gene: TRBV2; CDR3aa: CASSEALSGGFREQFF; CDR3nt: TGTGCCAGCAGTGAAGCCCTTAGCGGGGGCTTTAGAGAGCAGTTCTTC
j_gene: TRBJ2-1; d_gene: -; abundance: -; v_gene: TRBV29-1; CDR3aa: CSVALNYNEQFF; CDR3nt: TGCAGCGTTGCTCTAAACTACAATGAGCAGTTCTTC
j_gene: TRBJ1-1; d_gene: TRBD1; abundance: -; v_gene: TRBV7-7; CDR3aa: CASSLVRGQGWGNTEAFF; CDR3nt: TGTGCTAGCAGCTTAGTAAGGGGACAGGGATGGGGGAACACTGAAGCTTTCTTT
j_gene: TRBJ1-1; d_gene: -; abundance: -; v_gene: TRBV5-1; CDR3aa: CASSLIGLNTEAFF; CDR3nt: TGCGCCAGCAGCTTGATCGGTTTGAACACTGAAGCTTTCTTT
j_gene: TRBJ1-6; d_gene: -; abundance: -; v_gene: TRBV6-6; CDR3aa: CASSPSEYNSPLHF; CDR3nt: TGTGCCAGCAGTCCCTCTGAGTATAATTCACCCCTCCACTTT
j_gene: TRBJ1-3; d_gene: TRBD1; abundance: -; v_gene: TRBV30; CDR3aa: CAWREGASGNTIYF; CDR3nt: TGTGCCTGGAGAGAGGGGGCATCTGGAAACACCATATATTTT
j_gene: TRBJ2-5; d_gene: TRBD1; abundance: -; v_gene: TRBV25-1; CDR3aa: CASSDHGQGPRETQYF; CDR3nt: TGTGCCAGCAGTGACCACGGACAGGGCCCCCGGGAGACCCAGTACTTC
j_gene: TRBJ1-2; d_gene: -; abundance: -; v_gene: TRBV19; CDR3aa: CASSSLGGYTF; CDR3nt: TGTGCCAGTAGTAGCCTTGGCGGCTACACCTTC
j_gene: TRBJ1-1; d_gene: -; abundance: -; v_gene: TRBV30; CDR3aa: CAWSVQINTEAFF; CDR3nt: TGTGCCTGGAGTGTGCAGATCAACACTGAAGCTTTCTTT
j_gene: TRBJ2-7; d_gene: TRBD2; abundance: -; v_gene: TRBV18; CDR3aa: CASSKGTSNEQYF; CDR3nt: TGTGCCAGCTCGAAGGGGACTAGCAACGAGCAGTACTTC
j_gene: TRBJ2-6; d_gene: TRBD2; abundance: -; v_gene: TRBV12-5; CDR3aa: CASGLVLSPQRGVGWRGANVLTF; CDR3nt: TGTGCTAGTGGTTTGGTACTAAGCCCTCAGCGGGGGGTCGGGTGGAGGGGGGCCAACGTCCTGACTTTC
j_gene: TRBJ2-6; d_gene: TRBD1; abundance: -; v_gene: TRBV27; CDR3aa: CASSLDRGVGANVLTF; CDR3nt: TGTGCCAGCAGTTTGGACAGGGGGGTTGGGGCCAACGTCCTGACTTTC
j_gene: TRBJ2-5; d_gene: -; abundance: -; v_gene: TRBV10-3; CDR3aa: CAISDGETQYF; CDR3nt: TGTGCCATCAGTGACGGAGAGACCCAGTACTTC
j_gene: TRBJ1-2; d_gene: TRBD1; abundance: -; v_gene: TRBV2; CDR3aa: CASSGGQGISYGYTF; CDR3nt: TGTGCCAGCAGTGGTGGACAGGGCATTTCCTATGGCTACACCTTC
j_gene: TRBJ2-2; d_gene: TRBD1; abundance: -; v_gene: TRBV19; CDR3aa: CASSISDRVGTGELFF; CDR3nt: TGTGCCAGTAGTATATCCGACAGGGTGGGGACCGGGGAGCTGTTTTTT
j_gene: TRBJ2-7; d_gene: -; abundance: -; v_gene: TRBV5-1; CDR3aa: CASSPRQPSPYEQYF; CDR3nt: TGCGCCAGCAGCCCTCGACAGCCCTCCCCCTACGAGCAGTACTTC
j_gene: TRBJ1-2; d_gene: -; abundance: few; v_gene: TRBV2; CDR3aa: CASSLTGNNYGYTF; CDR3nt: TGTGCCAGCAGTCTCACAGGCAATAACTATGGCTACACCTTC
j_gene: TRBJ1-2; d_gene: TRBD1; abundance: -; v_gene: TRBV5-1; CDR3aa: CASSPPGTGDGYTF; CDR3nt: TGCGCCAGCAGCCCGCCCGGGACAGGGGACGGCTACACCTTC
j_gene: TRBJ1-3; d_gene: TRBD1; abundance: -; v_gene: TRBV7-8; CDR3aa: CASSGHRGSSGNTIYF; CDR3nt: TGTGCCAGCAGTGGCCACAGGGGAAGCTCTGGAAACACCATATATTTT
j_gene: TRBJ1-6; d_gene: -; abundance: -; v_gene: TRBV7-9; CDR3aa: CASSLGGDSPLHF; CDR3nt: TGTGCCAGCAGCTTAGGGGGGGATTCACCCCTCCACTTT
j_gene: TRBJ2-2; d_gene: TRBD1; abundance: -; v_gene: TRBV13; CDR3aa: CASAPGTGKNTGELFF; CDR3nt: TGTGCCAGCGCCCCGGGGACAGGGAAGAACACCGGGGAGCTGTTTTTT
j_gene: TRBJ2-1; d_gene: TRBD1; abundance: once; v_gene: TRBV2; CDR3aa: CASSPRTGNNEQFF; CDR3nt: TGTGCCAGCAGCCCCAGGACAGGGAACAATGAGCAGTTCTTC
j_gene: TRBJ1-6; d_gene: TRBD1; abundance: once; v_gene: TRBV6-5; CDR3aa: CASTGQQNSPLHF; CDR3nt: TGTGCCAGCACGGGACAGCAAAATTCACCCCTCCACTTT
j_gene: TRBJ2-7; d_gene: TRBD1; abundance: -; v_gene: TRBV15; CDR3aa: CATSKGTGKAYEQYF; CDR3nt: TGTGCCACCAGCAAGGGGACAGGTAAAGCCTACGAGCAGTACTTC
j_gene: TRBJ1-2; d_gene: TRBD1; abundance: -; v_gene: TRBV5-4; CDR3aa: CASSLARGPGYGYTF; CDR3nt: TGTGCCAGCAGCTTGGCAAGGGGGCCTGGCTATGGCTACACCTTC
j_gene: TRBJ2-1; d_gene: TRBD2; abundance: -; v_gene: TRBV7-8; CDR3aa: CASSFGLAGALENEQFF; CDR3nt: TGTGCCAGCAGCTTCGGACTAGCGGGGGCATTAGAGAATGAGCAGTTCTTC
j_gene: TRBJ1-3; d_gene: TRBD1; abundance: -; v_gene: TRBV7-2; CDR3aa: CASSLGTGEENTIYF; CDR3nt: TGTGCCAGCAGCTTAGGTACAGGGGAGGAAAACACCATATATTTT
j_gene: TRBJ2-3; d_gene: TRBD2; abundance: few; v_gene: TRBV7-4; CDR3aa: CSSSLTSPGLAGGRLSTDTQYF; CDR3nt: TGTTCCAGCAGCTTAACCTCCCCGGGACTAGCGGGGGGACGACTTAGCACAGATACGCAGTATTTT
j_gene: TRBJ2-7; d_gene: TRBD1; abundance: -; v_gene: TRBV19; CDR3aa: CASSIQGENRYEQYF; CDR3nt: TGTGCCAGTAGTATACAGGGGGAAAATCGCTACGAGCAGTACTTC
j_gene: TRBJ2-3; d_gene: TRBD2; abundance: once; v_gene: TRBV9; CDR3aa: CASSPVSGGWDTQYF; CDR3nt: TGTGCCAGCAGCCCCGTGAGCGGGGGGTGGGATACGCAGTATTTT
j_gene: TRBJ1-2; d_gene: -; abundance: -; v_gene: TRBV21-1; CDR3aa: CASSKGDRKYGYTF; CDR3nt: TGTGCCAGCAGCAAAGGGGACAGAAAGTATGGCTACACCTTC
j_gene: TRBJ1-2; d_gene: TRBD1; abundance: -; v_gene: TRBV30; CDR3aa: CAWIPPGGYGYTF; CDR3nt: TGTGCCTGGATCCCTCCAGGGGGCTATGGCTACACCTTC
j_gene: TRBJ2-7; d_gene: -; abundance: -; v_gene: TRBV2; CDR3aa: CASSSGGVLPYEQYF; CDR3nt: TGTGCCAGCAGTTCCGGCGGAGTCTTGCCCTACGAGCAGTACTTC
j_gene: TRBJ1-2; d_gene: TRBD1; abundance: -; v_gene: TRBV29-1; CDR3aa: CSVEDWGQGTGYTF; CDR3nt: TGCAGCGTTGAAGATTGGGGACAGGGTACTGGCTACACCTTC
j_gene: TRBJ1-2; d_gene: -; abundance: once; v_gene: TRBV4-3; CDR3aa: CASSDLPLTNYGYTF; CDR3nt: TGCGCCAGCAGCGATCTTCCACTGACTAACTATGGCTACACCTTC
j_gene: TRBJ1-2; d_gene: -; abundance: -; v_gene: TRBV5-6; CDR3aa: CASSLDVGRSYGYTF; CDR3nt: TGTGCCAGCAGCTTGGATGTAGGGAGGAGCTATGGCTACACCTTC
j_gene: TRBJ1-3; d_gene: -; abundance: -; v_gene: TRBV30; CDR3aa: CAWTPRGAKGNTIYF; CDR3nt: TGTGCCTGGACCCCGCGAGGCGCGAAAGGAAACACCATATATTTT
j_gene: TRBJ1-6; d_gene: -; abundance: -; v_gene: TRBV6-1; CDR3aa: CASSPGSVSPLHF; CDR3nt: TGTGCCAGCAGTCCCGGGAGCGTTTCACCCCTCCACTTT